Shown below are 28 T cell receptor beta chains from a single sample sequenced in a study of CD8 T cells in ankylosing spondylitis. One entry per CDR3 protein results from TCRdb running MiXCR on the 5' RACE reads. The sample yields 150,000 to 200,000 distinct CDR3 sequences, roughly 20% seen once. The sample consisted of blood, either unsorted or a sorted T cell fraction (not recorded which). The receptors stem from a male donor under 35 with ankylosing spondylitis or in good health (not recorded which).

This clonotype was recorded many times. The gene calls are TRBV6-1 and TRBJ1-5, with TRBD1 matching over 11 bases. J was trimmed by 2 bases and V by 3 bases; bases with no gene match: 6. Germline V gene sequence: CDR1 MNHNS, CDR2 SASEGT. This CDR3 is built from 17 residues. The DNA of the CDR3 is TGTGCCAGCAGTGAGGGTGGGACAGGGGGAGGCAATCAGCCCCAGCATTTT. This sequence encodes CASSEGGTGGGNQPQHF.

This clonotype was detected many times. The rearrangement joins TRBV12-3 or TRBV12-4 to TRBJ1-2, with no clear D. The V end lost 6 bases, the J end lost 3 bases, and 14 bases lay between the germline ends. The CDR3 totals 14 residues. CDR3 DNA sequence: TGTGCCAGCAGACCCCCGCACGGATACTATGGCTACACCTTC. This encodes CASRPPHGYYGYTF.

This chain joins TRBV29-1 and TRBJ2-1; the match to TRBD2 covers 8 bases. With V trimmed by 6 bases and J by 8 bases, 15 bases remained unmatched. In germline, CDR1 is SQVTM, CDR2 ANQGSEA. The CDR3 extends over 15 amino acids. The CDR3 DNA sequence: TGCAGCGTCGAACCCGGGACTAGTGAACGGCATGAGCAGTTCTTC. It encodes CSVEPGTSERHEQFF.

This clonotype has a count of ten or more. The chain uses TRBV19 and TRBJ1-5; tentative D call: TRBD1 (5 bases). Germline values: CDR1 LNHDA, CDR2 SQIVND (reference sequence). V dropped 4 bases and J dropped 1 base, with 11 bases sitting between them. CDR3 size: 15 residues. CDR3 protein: CASSSSRGSNQPQHF. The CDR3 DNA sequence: TGTGCCAGTAGTAGCTCCCGGGGGAGCAATCAGCCCCAGCATTTT.

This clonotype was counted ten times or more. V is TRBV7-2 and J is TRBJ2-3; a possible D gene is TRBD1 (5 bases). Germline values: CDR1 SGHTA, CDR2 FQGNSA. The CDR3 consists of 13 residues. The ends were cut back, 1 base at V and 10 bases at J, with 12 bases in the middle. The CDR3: CASSLVGIGAQYF. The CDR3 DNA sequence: TGTGCCAGCAGCTTAGTAGGGATAGGGGCGCAGTATTTT.

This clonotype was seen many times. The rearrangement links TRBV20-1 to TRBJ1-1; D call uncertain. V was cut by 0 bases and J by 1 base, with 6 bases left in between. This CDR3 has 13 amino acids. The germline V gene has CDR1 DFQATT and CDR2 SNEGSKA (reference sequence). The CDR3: CSARDAPNTEAFF. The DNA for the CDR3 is TGCAGTGCTAGAGATGCACCGAACACTGAAGCTTTCTTT.

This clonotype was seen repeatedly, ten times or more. The DNA of the CDR3 is TGTGCCAGCACCCTGACAGGGAGGTCAACCGGGGAGCTGTTTTTT. Protein sequence: CASTLTGRSTGELFF. This chain links TRBV12-3 or TRBV12-4 with TRBJ2-2; D possibly corresponds to TRBD1 (7 bases). The CDR3 length is 15 residues. Deletions cut 7 bases from V and 5 bases from J, with 17 bases between.

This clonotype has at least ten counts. The CDR3 DNA sequence: TGTGCCAGCAGCCCCGGTGGCCTAGCAGGTGAGCAGTTCTTC. Its translation is CASSPGGLAGEQFF. V usage is TRBV7-8 and J usage is TRBJ2-1, with a tentative D call TRBD2 (5 bases). V gave up 5 bases and J gave up 9 bases, with 17 bases separating them. The CDR3 length is 14 residues. The germline gives CDR1 SGHVS, CDR2 FQNEAQ.

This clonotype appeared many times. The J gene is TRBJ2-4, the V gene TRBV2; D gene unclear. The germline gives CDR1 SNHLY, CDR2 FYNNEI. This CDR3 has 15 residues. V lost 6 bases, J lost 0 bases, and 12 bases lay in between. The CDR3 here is CASSGLPLAKNIQYF. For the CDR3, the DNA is TGTGCCAGCAGCGGGCTCCCACTAGCCAAAAACATTCAGTACTTC.

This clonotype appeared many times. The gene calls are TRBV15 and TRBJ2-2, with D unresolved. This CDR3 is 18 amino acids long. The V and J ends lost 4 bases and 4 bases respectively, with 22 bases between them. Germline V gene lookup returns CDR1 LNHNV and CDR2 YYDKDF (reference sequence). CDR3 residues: CATSIEIRTQKGTGELFF. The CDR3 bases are TGTGCCACCAGCATAGAGATCCGGACCCAGAAGGGCACCGGGGAGCTGTTTTTT.

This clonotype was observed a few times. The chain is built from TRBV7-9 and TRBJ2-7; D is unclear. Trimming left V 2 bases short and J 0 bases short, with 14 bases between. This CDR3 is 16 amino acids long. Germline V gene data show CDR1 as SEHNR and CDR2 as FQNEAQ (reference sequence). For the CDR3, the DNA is TGTGCCAGCAGCTTACCTAACCAGCCGGGCTCCTACGAGCAGTACTTC. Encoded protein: CASSLPNQPGSYEQYF. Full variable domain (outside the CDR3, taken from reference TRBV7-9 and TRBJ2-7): DTGVSQNPRHKITKRGQNVTFRCDPISEHNRLYWYRQTLGQGPEFLTYFQNEAQLEKSRLLSDRFSAERPKGSFSTLEIQRTEQGDSAMYLCASSLPNQPGSYEQYFGPGTRLTVT.

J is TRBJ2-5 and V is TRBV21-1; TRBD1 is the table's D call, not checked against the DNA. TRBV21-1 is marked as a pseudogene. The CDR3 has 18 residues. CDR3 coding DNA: TGTGCCAGCAGCAAAGGATTTCGTCGGGACCGAAACGGGGAGACCCAGTACTTC. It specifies CASSKGFRRDRNGETQYF.

The DNA of the CDR3 is TGTGCCAGCAGCGTAGAGGGGTCGAGCAATCAGCCCCAGCATTTT. It specifies CASSVEGSSNQPQHF. The chain combines TRBV9 with TRBJ1-5, with TRBD1 as a possible D gene (5 bases). V gave up 0 bases and J gave up 1 base, with 8 bases separating them. The CDR3 extends over 15 amino acids. The V gene's germline CDR1 is SGDLS and CDR2 YYNGEE.

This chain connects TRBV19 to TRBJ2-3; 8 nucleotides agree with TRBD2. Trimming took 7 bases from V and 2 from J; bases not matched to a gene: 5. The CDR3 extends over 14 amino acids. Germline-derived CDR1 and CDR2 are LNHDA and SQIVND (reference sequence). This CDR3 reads CASMVGRATDTQYF. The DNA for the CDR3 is TGTGCCAGTATGGTCGGGAGGGCCACAGATACGCAGTATTTT.

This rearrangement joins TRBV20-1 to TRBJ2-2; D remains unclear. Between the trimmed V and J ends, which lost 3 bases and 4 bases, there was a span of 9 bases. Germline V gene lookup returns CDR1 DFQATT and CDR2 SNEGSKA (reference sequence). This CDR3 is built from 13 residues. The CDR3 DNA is TGCAGTGCTAGTTACCCGGGCACCGGGGAGCTGTTTTTT. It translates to CSASYPGTGELFF.

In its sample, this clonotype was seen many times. CDR3 sequence: CASSLGRTYEQYF. CDR3 DNA: TGCGCCAGCAGCTTAGGCCGGACCTACGAGCAGTACTTC. The chain has TRBV5-1 and TRBJ2-7, with D unresolved. This CDR3 is built from 13 residues. V gave up 2 bases and J gave up 2 bases, with 8 bases separating them. Germline V gene sequence: CDR1 SGHRS, CDR2 YFSETQ.

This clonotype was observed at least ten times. The CDR3 reads CASSYDGNSGNTIYF. The CDR3 DNA sequence: TGTGCCAGCAGTTACGACGGCAACTCTGGAAACACCATATATTTT. The chain couples TRBV6-6 to TRBJ1-3; D gene uncertain. The CDR3 has 15 amino acids. In germline, CDR1 is MNHNY, CDR2 SVGAGI (reference sequence). Trimming removed 2 bases at V and 0 bases at J, with 8 bases between.

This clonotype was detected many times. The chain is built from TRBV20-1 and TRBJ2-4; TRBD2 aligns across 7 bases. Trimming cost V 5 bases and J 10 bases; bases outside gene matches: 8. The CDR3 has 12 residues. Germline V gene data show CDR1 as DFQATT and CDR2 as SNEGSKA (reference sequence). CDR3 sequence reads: CSAPRDYTIQYF. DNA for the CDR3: TGCAGTGCTCCCCGGGACTATACGATTCAGTACTTC.

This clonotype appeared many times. CDR3 sequence reads: CASTRSSSYEQYF. The CDR3 DNA follows: TGTGCCAGCACAAGGAGTAGCTCCTACGAGCAGTACTTC. This chain joins TRBV6-5 and TRBJ2-7; D gene ambiguous. With 7 bases removed from V and 0 bases from J, the gap between germline ends came to 10 bases. The V gene's germline CDR1 is MNHEY and CDR2 SVGAGI. The CDR3 sequence is 13 residues long.

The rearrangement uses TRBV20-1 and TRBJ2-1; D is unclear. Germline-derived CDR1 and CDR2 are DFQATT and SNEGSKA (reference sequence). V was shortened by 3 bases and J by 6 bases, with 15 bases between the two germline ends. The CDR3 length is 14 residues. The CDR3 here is CSASPHSTVNEQFF. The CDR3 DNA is TGCAGTGCTAGTCCCCACAGTACTGTCAATGAGCAGTTCTTC.

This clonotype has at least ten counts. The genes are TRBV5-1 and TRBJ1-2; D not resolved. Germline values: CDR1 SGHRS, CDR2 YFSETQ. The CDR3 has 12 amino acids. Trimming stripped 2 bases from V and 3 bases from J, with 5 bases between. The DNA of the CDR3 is TGCGCCAGCAGCTTAGGCGACTATGGCTACACCTTC. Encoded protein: CASSLGDYGYTF.

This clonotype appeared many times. For the CDR3, the DNA is TGTGCCAGCAGCGTAGGAGGGAGCGGGGAGCTGTTTTTT. Its translation: CASSVGGSGELFF. The chain couples TRBV9 to TRBJ2-2; D possibly corresponds to TRBD2 (5 bases). Trimming removed 0 bases at V and 7 bases at J, with 7 bases between. Germline CDR1 SGDLS, CDR2 YYNGEE. The CDR3 runs 13 residues.

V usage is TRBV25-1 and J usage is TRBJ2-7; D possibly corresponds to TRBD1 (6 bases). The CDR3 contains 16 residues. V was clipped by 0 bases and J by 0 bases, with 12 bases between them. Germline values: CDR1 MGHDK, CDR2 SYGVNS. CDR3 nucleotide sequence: TGTGCCAGCAGTGAATATTTCACAGGGCGCTCCTACGAGCAGTACTTC. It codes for CASSEYFTGRSYEQYF.

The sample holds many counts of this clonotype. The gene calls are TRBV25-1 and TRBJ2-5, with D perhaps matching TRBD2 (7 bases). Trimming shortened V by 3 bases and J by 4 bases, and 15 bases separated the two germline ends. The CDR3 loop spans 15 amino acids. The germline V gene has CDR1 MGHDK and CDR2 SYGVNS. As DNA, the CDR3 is TGTGCCAGCAGTGACGCGGGGGCTGAGGGAGAGACCCAGTACTTC. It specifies CASSDAGAEGETQYF. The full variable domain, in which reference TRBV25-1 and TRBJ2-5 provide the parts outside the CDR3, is EADIYQTPRYLVIGTGKKITLECSQTMGHDKMYWYQQDPGMELHLIHYSYGVNSTEKGDLSSESTVSRIRTEHFPLTLESARPSHTSQYLCASSDAGAEGETQYFGPGTRLLVL.

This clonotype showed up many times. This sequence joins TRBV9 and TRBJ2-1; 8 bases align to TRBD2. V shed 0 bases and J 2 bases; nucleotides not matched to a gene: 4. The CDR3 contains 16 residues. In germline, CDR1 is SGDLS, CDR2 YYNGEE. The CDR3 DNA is TGTGCCAGCAGCGTAGAGAGTAGCGGGGCCTACAATGAGCAGTTCTTC. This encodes CASSVESSGAYNEQFF.

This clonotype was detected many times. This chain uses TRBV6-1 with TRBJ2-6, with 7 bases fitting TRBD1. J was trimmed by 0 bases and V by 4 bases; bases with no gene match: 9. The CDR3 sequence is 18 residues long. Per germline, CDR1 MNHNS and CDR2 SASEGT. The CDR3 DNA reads TGTGCCAGCAGTGGGTTGACAGGGCCAAGCTCTGGGGCCAACGTCCTGACTTTC. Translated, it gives CASSGLTGPSSGANVLTF.

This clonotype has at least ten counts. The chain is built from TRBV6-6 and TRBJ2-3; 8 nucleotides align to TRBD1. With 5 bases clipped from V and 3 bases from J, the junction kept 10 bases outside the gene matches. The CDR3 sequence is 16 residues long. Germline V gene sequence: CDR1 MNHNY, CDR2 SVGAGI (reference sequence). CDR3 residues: CASSAYGTGTTDTQYF. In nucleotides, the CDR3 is TGTGCCAGCAGTGCCTATGGGACAGGAACAACAGATACGCAGTATTTT.

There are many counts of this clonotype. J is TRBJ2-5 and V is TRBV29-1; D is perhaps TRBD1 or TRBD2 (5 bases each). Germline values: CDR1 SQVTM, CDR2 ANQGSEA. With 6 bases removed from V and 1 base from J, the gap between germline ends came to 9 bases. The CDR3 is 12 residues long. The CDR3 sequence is CSVSGAQETQYF. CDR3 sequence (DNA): TGCAGCGTCTCCGGGGCCCAAGAGACCCAGTACTTC.